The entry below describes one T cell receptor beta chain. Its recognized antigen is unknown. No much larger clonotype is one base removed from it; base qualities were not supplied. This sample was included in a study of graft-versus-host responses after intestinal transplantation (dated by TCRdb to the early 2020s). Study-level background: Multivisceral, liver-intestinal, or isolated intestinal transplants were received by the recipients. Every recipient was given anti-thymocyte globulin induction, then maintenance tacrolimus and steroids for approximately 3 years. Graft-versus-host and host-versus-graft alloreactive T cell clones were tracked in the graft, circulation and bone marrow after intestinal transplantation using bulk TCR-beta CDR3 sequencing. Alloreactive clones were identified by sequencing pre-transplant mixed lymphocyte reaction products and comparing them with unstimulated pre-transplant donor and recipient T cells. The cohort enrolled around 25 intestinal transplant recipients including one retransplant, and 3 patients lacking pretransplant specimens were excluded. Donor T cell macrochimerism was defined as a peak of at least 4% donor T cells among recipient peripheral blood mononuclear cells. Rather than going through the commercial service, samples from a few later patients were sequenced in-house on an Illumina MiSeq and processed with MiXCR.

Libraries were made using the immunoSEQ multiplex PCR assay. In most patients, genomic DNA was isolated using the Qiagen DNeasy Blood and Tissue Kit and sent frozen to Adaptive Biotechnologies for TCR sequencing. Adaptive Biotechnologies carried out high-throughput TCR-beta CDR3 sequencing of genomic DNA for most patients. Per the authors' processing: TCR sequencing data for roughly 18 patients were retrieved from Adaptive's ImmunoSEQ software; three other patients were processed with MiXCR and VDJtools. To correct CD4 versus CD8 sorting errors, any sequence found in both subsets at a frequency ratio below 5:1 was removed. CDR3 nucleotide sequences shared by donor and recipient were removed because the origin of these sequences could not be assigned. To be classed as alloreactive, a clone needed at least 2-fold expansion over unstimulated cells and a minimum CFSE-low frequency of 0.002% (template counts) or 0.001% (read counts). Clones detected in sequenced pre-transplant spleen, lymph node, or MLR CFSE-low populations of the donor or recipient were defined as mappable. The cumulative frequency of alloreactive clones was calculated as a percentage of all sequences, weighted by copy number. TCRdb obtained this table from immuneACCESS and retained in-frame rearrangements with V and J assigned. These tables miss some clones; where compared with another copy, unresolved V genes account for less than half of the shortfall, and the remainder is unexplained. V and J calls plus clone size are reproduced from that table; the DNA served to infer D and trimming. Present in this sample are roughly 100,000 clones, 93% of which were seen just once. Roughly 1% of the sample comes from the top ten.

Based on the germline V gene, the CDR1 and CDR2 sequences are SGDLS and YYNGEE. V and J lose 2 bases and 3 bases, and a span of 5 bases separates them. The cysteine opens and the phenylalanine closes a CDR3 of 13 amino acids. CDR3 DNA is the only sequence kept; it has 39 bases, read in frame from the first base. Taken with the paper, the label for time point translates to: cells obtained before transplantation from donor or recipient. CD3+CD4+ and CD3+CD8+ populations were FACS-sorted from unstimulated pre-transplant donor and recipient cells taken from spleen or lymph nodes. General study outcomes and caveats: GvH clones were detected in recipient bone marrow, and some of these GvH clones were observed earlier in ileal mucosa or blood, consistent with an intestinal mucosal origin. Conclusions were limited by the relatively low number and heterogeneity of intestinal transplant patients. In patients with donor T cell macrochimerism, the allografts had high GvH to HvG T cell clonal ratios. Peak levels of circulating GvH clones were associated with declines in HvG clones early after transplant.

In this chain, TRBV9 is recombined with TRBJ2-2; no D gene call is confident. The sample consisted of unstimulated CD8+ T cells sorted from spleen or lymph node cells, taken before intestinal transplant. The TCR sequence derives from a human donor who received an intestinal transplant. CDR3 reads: CASSVGHTGELFF. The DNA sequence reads TGTGCCAGCAGCGTCGGACACACCGGGGAGCTGTTTTTT.